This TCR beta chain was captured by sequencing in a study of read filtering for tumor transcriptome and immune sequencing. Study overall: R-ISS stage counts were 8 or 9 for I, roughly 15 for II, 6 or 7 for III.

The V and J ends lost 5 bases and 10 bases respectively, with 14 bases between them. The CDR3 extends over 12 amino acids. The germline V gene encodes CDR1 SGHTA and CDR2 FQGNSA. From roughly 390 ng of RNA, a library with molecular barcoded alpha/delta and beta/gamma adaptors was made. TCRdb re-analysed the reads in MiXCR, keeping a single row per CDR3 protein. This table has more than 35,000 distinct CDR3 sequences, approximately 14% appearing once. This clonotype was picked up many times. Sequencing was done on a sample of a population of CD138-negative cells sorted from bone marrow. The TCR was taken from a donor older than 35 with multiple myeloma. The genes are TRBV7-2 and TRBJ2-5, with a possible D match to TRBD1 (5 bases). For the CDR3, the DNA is TGTGCCAGCAGCCCCCTACAGGCAGGCCAGTACTTC. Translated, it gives CASSPLQAGQYF.